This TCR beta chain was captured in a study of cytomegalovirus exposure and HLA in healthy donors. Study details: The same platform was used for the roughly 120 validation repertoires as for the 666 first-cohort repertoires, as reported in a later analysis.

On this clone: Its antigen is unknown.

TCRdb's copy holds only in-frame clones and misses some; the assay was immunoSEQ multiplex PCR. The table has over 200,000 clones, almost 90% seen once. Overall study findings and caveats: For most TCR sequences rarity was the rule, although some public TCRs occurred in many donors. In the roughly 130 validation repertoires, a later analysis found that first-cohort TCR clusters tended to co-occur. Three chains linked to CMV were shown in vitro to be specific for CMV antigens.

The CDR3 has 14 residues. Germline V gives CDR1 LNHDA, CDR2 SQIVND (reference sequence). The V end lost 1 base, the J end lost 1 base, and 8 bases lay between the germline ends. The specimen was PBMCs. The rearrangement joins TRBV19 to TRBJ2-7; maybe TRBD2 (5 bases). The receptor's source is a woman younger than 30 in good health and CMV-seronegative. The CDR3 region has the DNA TGTGCCAGTAGTATAGCGACTAATTCCTACGAGCAGTACTTC. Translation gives CASSIATNSYEQYF.